This record covers a single TCR beta chain. The antigen is undetermined. This sample is part of a study of T cell responses to AZD1222 COVID-19 vaccine. Study outcomes and limitations: Elevations in Spike-specific TCR breadth and depth followed administration of two AZD1222 doses. Most donors were white British and more were female, and clonal diversity was possibly underestimated. The peak T cell response came first, and repertoires were sampled only after it. Close to half of spike-specific TCRs reportedly recognize unmutated variant regions.

Clones were sequenced by immunoSEQ multiplex PCR, and TCRdb holds only the in-frame ones, with some missing. The data hold 140,000 to 150,000 clones, with approximately 90% observed a single time. Germline-derived CDR1 and CDR2 are SGHTA and FQGNSA. The CDR3 contains 13 residues. The germline V and J ends were trimmed by 3 bases and 7 bases, with 12 bases remaining between them. The chain has TRBV7-2 and TRBJ1-2, with D unclear. Sequenced here: peripheral blood, sampled 28 days after the second AZD1222 dose. The TCR originated in an adult who received the AZD1222 COVID-19 vaccine. The DNA of the CDR3 is TGTGCCAGCAGCTTGGACGCTCTAGGTGGCTACACCTTC. Protein sequence: CASSLDALGGYTF. The full variable domain, its missing parts supplied by reference TRBV7-2 and TRBJ1-2, is GAGVSQSPSNKVTEKGKDVELRCDPISGHTALYWYRQSLGQGLEFLIYFQGNSAPDKSGLPSDRFSAERTGGSVSTLTIQRTQQEDSAVYLCASSLDALGGYTFGSGTRLTVV.